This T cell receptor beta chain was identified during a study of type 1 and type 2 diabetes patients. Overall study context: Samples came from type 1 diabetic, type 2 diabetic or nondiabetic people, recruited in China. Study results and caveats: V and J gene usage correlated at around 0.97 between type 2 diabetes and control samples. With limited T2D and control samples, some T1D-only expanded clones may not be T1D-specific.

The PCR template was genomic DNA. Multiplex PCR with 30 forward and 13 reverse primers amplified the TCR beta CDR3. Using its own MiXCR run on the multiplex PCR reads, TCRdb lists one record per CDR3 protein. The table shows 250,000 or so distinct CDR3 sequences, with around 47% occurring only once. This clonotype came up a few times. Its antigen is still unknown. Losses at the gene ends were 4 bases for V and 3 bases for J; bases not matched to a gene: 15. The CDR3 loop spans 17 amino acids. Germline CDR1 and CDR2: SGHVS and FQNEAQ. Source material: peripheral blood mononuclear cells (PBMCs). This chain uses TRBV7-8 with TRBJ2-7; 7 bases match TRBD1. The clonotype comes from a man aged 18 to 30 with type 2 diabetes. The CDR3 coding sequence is TGTGCCAGCAGCTATGTTGCCGGGACAGACAACATCTACGAGCAGTACTTC. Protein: CASSYVAGTDNIYEQYF.